A single sample is the source of the 19 T cell receptor beta chains below, sequenced in a study of T cell repertoires in cytomegalovirus infection. One entry per CDR3 protein results from TCRdb running MiXCR on the reads. The sample lists 130,000 or so distinct CDR3 sequences, 6.5% occurring once. What was sequenced was PBMCs. The receptors here all came from a human donor in good health (CMV status not recorded). Some clones in this sample may be carry-over from other donors' samples.

This clonotype was recorded at least ten times. V is TRBV20-1 and J is TRBJ1-1; a possible D gene is TRBD1 (5 bases). Trimming took off 0 bases at V and 1 base at J, with 15 bases between the two ends. Germline V CDR1 and CDR2: DFQATT, SNEGSKA (reference sequence). The CDR3 runs to 16 residues. This CDR3 is CSARDLMGDRNTEAFF. CDR3 nucleotide sequence: TGCAGTGCTAGAGACTTAATGGGGGATAGGAACACTGAAGCTTTCTTT.

This clonotype has at least ten counts. The rearrangement links TRBV7-2 to TRBJ1-6, with a possible D match to TRBD1 (5 bases). V lost 0 bases and J 10 bases, leaving 13 bases between the germline ends. Per germline, CDR1 SGHTA and CDR2 FQGNSA. The CDR3 sequence is 15 residues long. For the CDR3, the DNA is TGTGCCAGCAGCTTAGCAGTTCAGGGCGAATCACCCCTCCACTTT. Protein: CASSLAVQGESPLHF.

This clonotype came up many times. CDR3 protein: CASSLEAQDRGGRAFF. The CDR3 bases are TGTGCCAGCAGCTTAGAGGCCCAGGACAGGGGAGGGAGAGCTTTCTTT. V usage is TRBV7-2 and J usage is TRBJ1-1, with 9 positions matching TRBD1. V lost 1 base to trimming and J lost 10 bases; unmatched junction nucleotides: 13. Germline lookup yields CDR1 SGHTA and CDR2 FQGNSA. The CDR3 spans 16 residues.

This clonotype was detected only a few times. The V call is TRBV10-2, the J call TRBJ1-6; D not resolved. The CDR3 consists of 14 residues. The V end lost 8 bases, the J end lost 8 bases, and 16 bases lay between the germline ends. From germline, CDR1 is WSHSY and CDR2 SAAADI. CDR3 sequence: CASRLPGGDSPLHF. The CDR3 DNA sequence: TGCGCCAGCCGCTTGCCGGGCGGGGATTCACCCCTCCACTTT.

This clonotype was found many times. V and J are TRBV7-6 and TRBJ2-3; 8 bases fit TRBD1. This CDR3 comprises 14 residues. V shed 5 bases and J 7 bases; nucleotides not matched to a gene: 8. Germline CDR1 is SGHVS and CDR2 is FNYEAQ. DNA for the CDR3: TGTGCCAGCAGCCCAAGTGACAGGGGTAATACGCAGTATTTT. Protein product: CASSPSDRGNTQYF.

Many counts were recorded for this clonotype. The V gene is TRBV7-2, the J gene TRBJ2-5; D might be TRBD2 (6 bases). In germline, CDR1 is SGHTA, CDR2 FQGNSA. V dropped 5 bases and J dropped 2 bases, with 15 bases sitting between them. CDR3 length equals 15 residues. The CDR3 sequence: CASSPRKGTQETQYF. The CDR3 DNA reads TGTGCCAGCAGCCCCCGGAAGGGGACTCAAGAGACCCAGTACTTC.

This clonotype was seen ten or more times. The chain combines TRBV18 with TRBJ1-2, with a possible D match to TRBD1 (5 bases). Per the germline V gene, CDR1 is KGHSH and CDR2 is LQKENI. V was pared by 3 bases and J by 4 bases, with 12 bases between. This CDR3 has 14 residues. This CDR3 is CASSPVTALYGYTF. CDR3 coding DNA: TGTGCCAGCTCACCTGTGACAGCTCTCTATGGCTACACCTTC.

Many counts were recorded for this clonotype. The DNA for the CDR3 is TGCAGTGCTAGAGATTACTTGGCGGGGGGCCGTGGCACCGGGGAGCTGTTTTTT. Its protein is CSARDYLAGGRGTGELFF. The chain has TRBV20-1 and TRBJ2-2; 8 bases map to TRBD2. V shed 0 bases and J 4 bases; nucleotides not matched to a gene: 13. This CDR3 has 18 amino acids. Germline CDR1 and CDR2: DFQATT and SNEGSKA (reference sequence).

The table lists this clonotype with many counts. This chain joins TRBV4-3 and TRBJ1-1; D ambiguous. The V gene lost 0 bases and the J gene lost 4 bases, with 9 bases spanning the gap. The germline V gene has CDR1 LGHNA and CDR2 YSLEER. This CDR3 region has 14 residues. CDR3 residues: CASSQERWGTEAFF. The CDR3 DNA is TGCGCCAGCAGCCAAGAAAGGTGGGGCACTGAAGCTTTCTTT.

At least ten counts were recorded for this clonotype. V and J are TRBV7-2 and TRBJ1-1; the D is unclear. The germline V gene has CDR1 SGHTA and CDR2 FQGNSA. V was shortened by 5 bases and J by 1 base, with 11 bases between the two germline ends. The CDR3 spans 14 residues. The CDR3 bases are TGTGCCAGCAGCCGCGGGCGCGGGAACACTGAAGCTTTCTTT. Amino acids: CASSRGRGNTEAFF.

This clonotype was detected ten times or more. The V gene is TRBV25-1, the J gene TRBJ2-7, with TRBD1 matching 9 bases. V shed 4 bases and J 0 bases; nucleotides not matched to a gene: 4. CDR1 is MGHDK and CDR2 is SYGVNS in the germline V gene. This CDR3 has 15 amino acids. The CDR3 coding sequence is TGTGCCAGCAGTGCAACAGGGGGCAACTCCTACGAGCAGTACTTC. Translating it yields CASSATGGNSYEQYF.

This clonotype was recorded at least ten times. The rearrangement joins TRBV7-9 to TRBJ1-1; possible D gene TRBD1, 6 bases. Germline assignment: CDR1 SEHNR and CDR2 FQNEAQ (reference sequence). Trimming left V 2 bases short and J 9 bases short, with 22 bases between. There are 16 residues in the CDR3. The CDR3 loop reads CASSLSRTVSPSKAFF. The CDR3 DNA sequence: TGTGCCAGCAGCTTAAGTCGGACAGTCAGCCCCTCGAAAGCTTTCTTT.

In this sample, this clonotype turned up many times. This chain connects TRBV27 to TRBJ2-2, with TRBD2 matching over 8 bases. Looked up from germline, CDR1 is MNHEY and CDR2 is SMNVEV (reference sequence). Unmatched junction bases numbered 3, after V lost 4 bases and J lost 2 bases. The CDR3 runs to 15 residues. For the CDR3, the DNA is TGTGCCAGCAGTTCTATAGCGGGAAACACCGGGGAGCTGTTTTTT. Amino acids: CASSSIAGNTGELFF.

The rearrangement joins TRBV7-2 to TRBJ1-3; 8 nucleotides align to TRBD1. Germline V gene sequence: CDR1 SGHTA, CDR2 FQGNSA. The V and J ends lost 5 bases and 4 bases, in that order; junction bases with no gene match: 16. The CDR3 runs to 18 residues. Written as DNA, the CDR3 is TGTGCCAGCAGCCCCTTACCCCGACAGGGGAAGACCGGAAACACCATATATTTT. It yields the protein CASSPLPRQGKTGNTIYF.

Many counts were recorded for this clonotype. This chain connects TRBV15 to TRBJ1-5; the match to TRBD1 covers 9 bases. The CDR3 runs to 15 residues. With V trimmed by 3 bases and J by 5 bases, 5 bases remained unmatched. Germline V CDR1 and CDR2: LNHNV, YYDKDF (reference sequence). CDR3: CATSSTGGADQPQHF. CDR3 sequence (DNA): TGTGCCACCAGCAGTACAGGGGGCGCCGATCAGCCCCAGCATTTT.

This clonotype came up a few times. This chain links TRBV18 with TRBJ1-3, with 11 bases aligning to TRBD1. Germline loops: CDR1 KGHSH, CDR2 LQKENI. Germline trimming cut 4 bases from V and 4 bases from J; bases unmatched to any gene: 6. This CDR3 spans 16 amino acids. The CDR3 sequence: CASSLRTGGDGNTIYF. DNA for the CDR3: TGTGCCAGCTCACTTCGGACAGGGGGCGACGGAAACACCATATATTTT.

This clonotype was detected many times. The chain couples TRBV7-6 to TRBJ2-7, with 11 nucleotides matching TRBD1. The CDR3 length is 14 residues. The V gene's germline CDR1 is SGHVS and CDR2 FNYEAQ. Trimming removed 5 bases from V and 4 bases from J; junction bases left unmatched: 4. CDR3 coding DNA: TGTGCCAGCAGCCCCGGGACAGGGGGATACGAGCAGTACTTC. Protein product: CASSPGTGGYEQYF.

This clonotype was counted many times. The CDR3 DNA is TGTGCCAGCAGCTTAGACCCAGGGATCGGCGGCTACACCTTC. This translates into CASSLDPGIGGYTF. This chain joins TRBV7-2 and TRBJ1-2, with D possibly being TRBD1 (5 bases). CDR3 length: 14 amino acids. Trimming took off 1 base at V and 8 bases at J, with 14 bases between the two ends. From germline, CDR1 is SGHTA and CDR2 FQGNSA.

This clonotype was picked up a small number of times. The V call is TRBV14, the J call TRBJ2-7, with TRBD2 identical over 7 bases. The CDR3 has 14 residues. The germline CDR1 and CDR2 sequences are SGHDN and FVKESK. The trim removed 6 bases at V and 5 bases at J, leaving 10 bases unmatched. The DNA of the CDR3 is TGTGCCAGCAGACATTGGACTAGTTTGGACGAGCAGTACTTC. Translated: CASRHWTSLDEQYF.